The sequence of this T cell receptor (beta chain) was determined in a study of T-cell reconstitution after alpha-beta-depleted transplantation in children. The study, taken as a whole, reports: Reportedly, alpha-beta T cells present about two months post-transplant originated from several hundred expanded clones of graft origin. Surviving recipient T cells and thymic progenitors accounted for the high day-60 TCRbeta diversity observed in some patients. Newly made T cells mostly supplied T-cell counts and diversity one year after transplant.

As it was prepared, the TCRbeta library received unique molecular identifiers. Each CDR3 protein is one row after TCRdb ran MiXCR on the PCR reads. Altogether about 90,000 distinct CDR3 sequences are present, 15% to 17% being singletons, with the ten largest covering about 20%. About this clonotype itself: Antigen: not known.

Germline V gene sequence: CDR1 DFQATT, CDR2 SNEGSKA (reference sequence). The CDR3 is 14 amino acids. Trimming took off 3 bases at V and 9 bases at J, with 18 bases between the two ends. The receptor comes from a male patient between 2 and 10 years old who had a stem cell transplant for acute lymphoblastic leukemia, so the T cells may come from the graft donor. The sequencing here drew on PBMCs, mostly from graft donor cells, taken 180 days after TCRalphabeta/CD19-depleted stem cell transplant. J is TRBJ1-5 and V is TRBV20-1; D remains ambiguous. The CDR3 nucleotides are TGCAGTGCTAGTGTCGACCTTGGGTTTCGGCCCCAGCATTTT. Residues: CSASVDLGFRPQHF.